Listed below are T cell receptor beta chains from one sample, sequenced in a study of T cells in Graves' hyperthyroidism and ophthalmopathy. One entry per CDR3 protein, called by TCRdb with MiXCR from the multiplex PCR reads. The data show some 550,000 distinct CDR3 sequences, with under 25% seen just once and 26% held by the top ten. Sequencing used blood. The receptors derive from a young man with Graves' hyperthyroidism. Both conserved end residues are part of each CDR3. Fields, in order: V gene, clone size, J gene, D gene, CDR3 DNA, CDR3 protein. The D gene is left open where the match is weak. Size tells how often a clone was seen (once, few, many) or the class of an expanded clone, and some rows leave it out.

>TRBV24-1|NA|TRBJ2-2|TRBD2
TGTGCCACCAGTGATCTCCTAGCGGGGGACACCGGGGAGCTGTTTTTT
CATSDLLAGDTGELFF
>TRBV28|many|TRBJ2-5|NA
TGTGCCAGCGCGGAAGGGAGTAGAGAGACCCAGTACTTC
CASAEGSRETQYF
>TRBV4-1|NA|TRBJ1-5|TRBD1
TGCGCCAGCAGCCAAACCCAGGGGGGTCAGCCCCAGCATTTT
CASSQTQGGQPQHF
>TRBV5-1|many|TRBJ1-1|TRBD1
TGCGCCAGCAGCTCGATGACAGGGCAGATCCCTGAAGCTTTCTTT
CASSSMTGQIPEAFF
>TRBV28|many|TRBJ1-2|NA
TGTGCCAGCACCCTTCGTGGGGCCCGCTATGGCTACACCTTC
CASTLRGARYGYTF
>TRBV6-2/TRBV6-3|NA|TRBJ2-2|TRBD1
TGTGCCAGCAGTTACTCGATAGGGTTTTTGACAGGGGGAAACACCGGGGAGCTGTTTTTT
CASSYSIGFLTGGNTGELFF
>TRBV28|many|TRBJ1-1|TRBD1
TGTGCCAGCAGGGGGACAGGAGAGGGCACTGAAGCTTTCTTT
CASRGTGEGTEAFF
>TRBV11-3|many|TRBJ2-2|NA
TGTGCCAGCCGGGCCCCGAACACCGGGGAGCTGTTTTTT
CASRAPNTGELFF
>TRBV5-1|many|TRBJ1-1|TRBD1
TGCGCCAGCAGCTTTAGGGGGCTGAGCACTGAAGCTTTCTTT
CASSFRGLSTEAFF
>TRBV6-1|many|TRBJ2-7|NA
TGTGCCAGCAGCTCCGACAGGAACTACGAGCAGTACTTC
CASSSDRNYEQYF
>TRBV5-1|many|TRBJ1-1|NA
TGCGCCAGCCGCAGAGAGCCCTACACTGAAGCTTTCTTT
CASRREPYTEAFF
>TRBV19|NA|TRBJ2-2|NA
TGTGCCAGTGCCCCGACCGCCAGGGCGGTCACCGGGGAGCTGTTTTTT
CASAPTARAVTGELFF
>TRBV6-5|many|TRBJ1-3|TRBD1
TGTGCCAGCAGTTACCTGGACAGGGCTGGAAACACCATATATTTT
CASSYLDRAGNTIYF
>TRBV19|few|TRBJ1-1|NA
TGTGCCAGTAGTACCGGACTCGATGAAGCTTTCTTT
CASSTGLDEAFF
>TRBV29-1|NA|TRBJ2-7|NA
TGCAGCGTTGAGGGAATCACCTACGAGCAGTACTTC
CSVEGITYEQYF
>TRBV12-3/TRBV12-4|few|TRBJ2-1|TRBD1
TGTGCCAGCAGGGGACAGGGGGATGTAAATGAGCAGTTCTTC
CASRGQGDVNEQFF
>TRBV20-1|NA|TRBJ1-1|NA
TGCAGTGCCGAAGAACCACAGGGTTTAGTCACTGAGGCTTTCTTT
CSAEEPQGLVTEAFF
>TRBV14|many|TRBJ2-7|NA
TGTGCCAGCAGCCCCCAACTGGTACACGAGCAGTACTTC
CASSPQLVHEQYF
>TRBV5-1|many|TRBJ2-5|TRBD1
TGCGCCAGCGCGCTTCGGGACAGCGGTGAGACCCAGTACTTC
CASALRDSGETQYF
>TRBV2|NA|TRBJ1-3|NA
TGTGCCAGCAGTGACCTATCTTTTGACATCTCTGGAAACACCATATATTTT
CASSDLSFDISGNTIYF
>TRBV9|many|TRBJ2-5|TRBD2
TGTGCCAGCAATCGACTAGCGGGGGATGAGACCCAGTACTTC
CASNRLAGDETQYF
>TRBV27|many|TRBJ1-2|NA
TGTGCCAGCAGGGGCCTTGGGGTCTATGGCTACACCTTC
CASRGLGVYGYTF
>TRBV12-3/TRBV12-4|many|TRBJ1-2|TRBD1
TGTGCCAGCACCTTCGGACAGGGGGAATGGGGCTATGGCTACACCTTC
CASTFGQGEWGYGYTF
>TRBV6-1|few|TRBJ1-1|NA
TGTGCCAGCAGTGAAGGACAGCAACTTGAAGCTTTCTTT
CASSEGQQLEAFF
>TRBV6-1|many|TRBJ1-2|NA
TGTGCCAGCAGTGAAGCCACGGGGGGCTATGGCTACACCTTC
CASSEATGGYGYTF
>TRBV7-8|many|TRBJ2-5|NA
TGTGCCAGCAGCTTTCTTTTAGGCCAAGAGACCCAGTACTTC
CASSFLLGQETQYF
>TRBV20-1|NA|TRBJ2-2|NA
TGCAGTGCTAGGAGGGACACGAACACCGGGGAGCTGTTTTTT
CSARRDTNTGELFF
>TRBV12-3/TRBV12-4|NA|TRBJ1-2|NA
TGTGCCAGCAGTTGGGGTGGGAGGATCGGGGGCTACACCTTC
CASSWGGRIGGYTF
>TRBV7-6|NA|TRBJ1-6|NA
TGTGCCAGCAGCTTTGGAGGGGCTAGTAATTCACCCCTCCACTTT
CASSFGGASNSPLHF
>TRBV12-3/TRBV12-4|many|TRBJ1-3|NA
TGTGCCAGCAGAAGGATCCGGTATGGAAACACCATATATTTT
CASRRIRYGNTIYF
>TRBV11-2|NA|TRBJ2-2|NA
TGTGCCAGCACCCTCGACAGTCACACCGGGGAGCTGTTTTTT
CASTLDSHTGELFF
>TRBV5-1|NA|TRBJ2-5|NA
TGCGCCAGCAGCGCCGTACAGGGTACTACGGAGACCCAGTACTTC
CASSAVQGTTETQYF
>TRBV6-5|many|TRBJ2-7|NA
TGTGCCAGCAGTTACTCTCCCGGATCCTACGAGCAGTACTTC
CASSYSPGSYEQYF
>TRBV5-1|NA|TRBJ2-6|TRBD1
TGCGCCAGCAGCTCGGGACAGGGAAGCTCTGGGGCCAACGTCCTGACTTTC
CASSSGQGSSGANVLTF
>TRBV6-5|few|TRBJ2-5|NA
TGTGCCAGTCACACAGGGCAAGAGACCCAGTACTTC
CASHTGQETQYF
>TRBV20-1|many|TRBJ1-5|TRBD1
TGCAGTGCCGTAAAGGCCCTGGACAGGGATCAGCCCCAGCATTTT
CSAVKALDRDQPQHF
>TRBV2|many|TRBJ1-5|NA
TGTGCCAGCAGTGAAGGAGTTCGGGGTTATGCGAGCAATCAGCCCCAGCATTTT
CASSEGVRGYASNQPQHF